This T cell receptor (beta chain) was captured by sequencing in a study of blood T cell repertoires in COVID-19 (dated by TCRdb to 2018 to 2020). With respect to the entire study: Collaborator samples came from the United States, Italy and Spain and covered acute and convalescent phases of COVID-19. The prospective study material was composed of cDNA or gDNA derived from T cells, B-cell-depleted T cells, or PBMCs. The dataset comprised deeply sampled blood TCRbeta repertoires from subjects exposed to, actively infected with, or recovered from COVID-19. The repertoires were released in a freely available public database intended as a resource for research on the immune response to SARS-CoV-2. Samples were obtained from the ongoing ImmuneRACE study (first 160 participants) and from over 1,000 subjects provided by 6 global collaborators. Sample metadata almost always included a de-identified subject ID, COVID-19 status, age in years and sex. Where HLA class I and class II types were available, the types were taken from metadata supplied by the sample provider, not from assay-based typing. What the authors observed across the whole study: The quantity of clinical and demographic metadata differed by source and by participant and was supplied without curation.

The collaborating institutions used their own protocols to collect whole blood in K2EDTA tubes. For TCRbeta analysis, collaborator samples were shipped as frozen whole blood, as isolated PBMCs, or as DNA extracted from either sample type. Turning to this clone: The antigen it recognizes is unknown. It has no much larger one-base neighbor in the sample; base qualities were not kept.

Measured from the cysteine to the phenylalanine, the CDR3 is 12 residues long. This entry keeps only the CDR3 DNA: 36 bases, framed from base 1. Trimming removed 6 bases from V and 5 bases from J, leaving 8 bases between the germline ends. In the germline V gene, CDR1 corresponds to SGHNT and CDR2 to YENEEA. The immunoSEQ Assay, a bias-controlled multiplex PCR, was used to amplify TCRbeta CDR3 regions from genomic DNA. As for how the authors treated the data: Within the assay, amplification of reference gene primers was used to estimate how many nucleated cells each sample contained. To quantify the absolute abundance of each unique TCRbeta CDR3 rearrangement, sequence reads were collapsed and filtered. For each sample, productive Simpson clonality was calculated by taking the square root of Simpson's diversity index across productive rearrangements. The clones in this table, taken by TCRdb from immuneACCESS, are in-frame only. Not every clone is retained; where verified, under half of the shortfall comes from an unresolved V gene, and the cause of the rest is unknown. The V and J calls and clone size are taken from that table; D and trimming were inferred from the DNA. A total of more than 95,000 clones appear in this sample, roughly 80% of them only once. The ten top clones hold approximately 15% of the sample.

Sequences were obtained from peripheral blood. The rearrangement joined TRBV11-3 to TRBJ2-1; there is no confident call for the D gene. The sequence derives from an elderly woman with acute or convalescent COVID-19. The CDR3 protein sequence reads: CASSPADNEQFF. The sequenced DNA is TGTGCCAGCAGTCCGGCGGACAATGAGCAGTTCTTC. Where the CDR3 stops, the reference TRBV11-3 and TRBJ2-1 genes take over; the full variable domain is EAGVVQSPRYKIIEKKQPVAFWCNPISGHNTLYWYLQNLGQGPELLIRYENEEAVDDSQLPKDRFSAERLKGVDSTLKIQPAELGDSAVYLCASSPADNEQFFGPGTRLTVL.